This T cell receptor beta chain came from a study of blood T cell repertoires in COVID-19 (dated by TCRdb to 2018 to 2021). Regarding the complete study: Samples covering the acute and convalescent phases of COVID-19 were provided by collaborators in the United States, Italy and Spain. The material from the prospective study consisted of cDNA or gDNA derived from T cells, B-cell-depleted T cells, or PBMCs. Deeply sampled blood TCRbeta repertoires from subjects exposed to, actively infected with, or recovered from COVID-19 were included in the dataset. The repertoires were released in a freely available public database intended as a resource for research on the immune response to SARS-CoV-2. Samples came from the ongoing ImmuneRACE study (first 160 participants) plus 1,254 subjects from 6 global collaborators. Sample metadata almost always included a de-identified subject ID, COVID-19 status, age in years and sex. Where available, HLA class I and class II types were taken from metadata supplied by the sample provider and were not determined by assay-based typing. General study outcomes and caveats: Clinical and demographic metadata were provided uncurated, with the amount varying by source and participant.

As to this clone: Its cognate antigen has yet to be identified. Base qualities were left out, and no much larger clone turns up one base away.

Enrolling through a virtual design, the prospective study's participants ranged in age from about 18 to 100 years and lived across about two dozen United States geographic areas. Cohort assignment in the prospective study relied on participant-reported clinical history from a screening survey and a study questionnaire. Recovered participants in ImmuneRACE Cohort 3 were defined by two consecutive negative NP/OP PCR tests, clearance by a healthcare professional, or resolution of symptoms. In the prospective study, mobile phlebotomists collected whole blood, serum and a nasopharyngeal or oropharyngeal swab from each participant. Participants in the prospective study had the option to provide additional blood draws and questionnaires over a roughly 2-month period. Prospective study blood samples were shipped either frozen or at room temperature before DNA extraction. TCRbeta CDR3 regions were amplified from genomic DNA by means of the immunoSEQ Assay, a bias-controlled multiplex PCR. The authors' analysis ran thus. The number of nucleated cells in each sample was estimated from the amplification of reference gene primers within the assay. Sequence reads were collapsed and filtered to measure the absolute abundance of every unique TCRbeta CDR3 rearrangement. Productive Simpson clonality was computed per sample as the square root of Simpson's diversity index over productive rearrangements. This immuneACCESS table, as held by TCRdb, lists in-frame sequences with V and J called but not all clones. Of the missing ones, under half trace to an unresolved V gene in checked studies; the others have no known cause. D and trimming come from the DNA, and the V and J calls and clone size come from that table. For this sample there are some 160,000 clones; approximately 86% appear just once. Of the sample, about 6.1% falls within the top ten clones.

This TCR came from a woman aged 40 to 50 who had recovered from COVID-19. The source material was PBMCs or T cells enriched from blood (not recorded which).

The CDR3 sequence is CASSPLLGTPTNYGYTF. The bases read TGTGCCAGCTCACCGCTGCTAGGGACACCTACTAACTATGGCTACACCTTC. The chain uses TRBV18 and TRBJ1-2, with TRBD1 as a weak D call on 6 bases. The germline V gene supplies CDR1 KGHSH and CDR2 LQKENI. Measured from the cysteine to the phenylalanine, the CDR3 is 17 residues long. Only CDR3 DNA remains: 51 bases, in frame from the first base. Trimming at the junction amounts to 3 bases on V and 0 bases on J, and the germline ends lie 17 bases apart.